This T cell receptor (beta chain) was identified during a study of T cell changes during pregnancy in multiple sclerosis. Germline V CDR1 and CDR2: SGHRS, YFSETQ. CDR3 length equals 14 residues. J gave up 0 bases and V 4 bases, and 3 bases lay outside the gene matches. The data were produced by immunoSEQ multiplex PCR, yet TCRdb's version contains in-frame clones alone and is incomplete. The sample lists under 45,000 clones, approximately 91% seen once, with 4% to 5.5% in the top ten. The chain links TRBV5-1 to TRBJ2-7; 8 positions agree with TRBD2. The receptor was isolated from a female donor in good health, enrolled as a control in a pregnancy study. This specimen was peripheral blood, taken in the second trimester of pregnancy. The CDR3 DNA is TGCGCCAGCAGCCGGGAGGGGGGCTCCTACGAGCAGTACTTC. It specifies CASSREGGSYEQYF.